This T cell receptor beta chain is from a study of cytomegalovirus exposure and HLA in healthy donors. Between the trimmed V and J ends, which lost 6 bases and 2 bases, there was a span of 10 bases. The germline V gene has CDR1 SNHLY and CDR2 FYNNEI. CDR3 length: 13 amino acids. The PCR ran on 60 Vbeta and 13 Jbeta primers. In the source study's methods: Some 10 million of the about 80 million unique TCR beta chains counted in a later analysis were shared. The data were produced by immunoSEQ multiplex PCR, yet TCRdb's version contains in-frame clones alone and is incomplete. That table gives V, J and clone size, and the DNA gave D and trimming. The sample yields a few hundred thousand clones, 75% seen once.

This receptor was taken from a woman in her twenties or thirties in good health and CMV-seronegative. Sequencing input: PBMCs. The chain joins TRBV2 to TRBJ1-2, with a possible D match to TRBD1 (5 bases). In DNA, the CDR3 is TGTGCCAGCAGCCCAGGGTCCAACTATGGCTACACCTTC. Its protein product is CASSPGSNYGYTF. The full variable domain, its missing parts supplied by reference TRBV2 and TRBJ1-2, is EPEVTQTPSHQVTQMGQEVILRCVPISNHLYFYWYRQILGQKVEFLVSFYNNEISEKSEIFDDQFSVERPDGSNFTLKIRSTKLEDSAMYFCASSPGSNYGYTFGSGTRLTVV.